Shown below are 17 T cell receptor beta chains from a single sample sequenced in a study of T-cell memory formation after mild COVID-19. MiXCR was run by TCRdb on the 5' RACE reads, yielding one entry per CDR3 protein. This table has roughly 300,000 distinct CDR3 sequences, around 8% appearing once. Sequencing input: PBMCs or a T cell subset sorted from them (not recorded which). The receptors were sampled from a man between 18 and 29 years old who had mild COVID-19 (a few samples of this study predate the infection). Cell type and time point are not known.

In its sample, this clonotype was seen many times. The genes are TRBV7-3 and TRBJ2-2; tentatively, D is TRBD1 (6 bases). Trimming removed 3 bases at V and 7 bases at J, with 12 bases between. Germline assignment: CDR1 SGHTA and CDR2 FQGTGA. The CDR3 is made up of 14 amino acids. CDR3 sequence reads: CASSLRGGNGELFF. CDR3 in DNA: TGTGCCAGCAGCTTGAGAGGGGGTAACGGGGAGCTGTTTTTT.

This clonotype was counted a few times. The V call is TRBV7-9, the J call TRBJ1-3; 8 bases agree with TRBD1. Per germline, CDR1 SEHNR and CDR2 FQNEAQ (reference sequence). The trim removed 4 bases at V and 3 bases at J, leaving 8 bases unmatched. CDR3 length equals 16 residues. The CDR3 region is CASSYRTGISGNTIYF. DNA for the CDR3: TGTGCCAGCAGCTACCGGACAGGGATTAGTGGAAACACCATATATTTT.

This clonotype was observed a handful of times. This chain uses TRBV5-1 with TRBJ2-7; TRBD1 matches 9 bases. CDR3 length: 15 residues. CDR1 and CDR2 (germline): SGHRS, YFSETQ. The V and J ends lost 5 bases and 3 bases, in that order; junction bases with no gene match: 9. This chain's CDR3 is CASSPQGTGYYEQYF. CDR3 nucleotides: TGCGCCAGCAGTCCCCAGGGGACAGGGTACTACGAGCAGTACTTC.

This clonotype occurred many times. The chain has TRBV7-2 and TRBJ1-5, with TRBD1 matching 10 bases. Germline V gene sequence: CDR1 SGHTA, CDR2 FQGNSA. The trim removed 3 bases at V and 3 bases at J, leaving 2 bases unmatched. The CDR3 runs 15 residues. CDR3: CASSFGTGDNQPQHF. DNA for the CDR3: TGTGCCAGCAGCTTCGGGACAGGGGACAATCAGCCCCAGCATTTT.

This clonotype was seen more than once but under ten times. The chain recombines TRBV29-1 with TRBJ1-2; D is undetermined. V lost 4 bases, J lost 2 bases, and 14 bases lay in between. Germline lookup yields CDR1 SQVTM and CDR2 ANQGSEA. The CDR3 loop spans 14 amino acids. The CDR3 DNA is TGCAGCGTTGGGGAGTCGCTCGGGAACTATGGCTACACCTTC. This gives the protein CSVGESLGNYGYTF.

At least ten counts were recorded for this clonotype. At one of its ends the junction is not consistent with the germline gene, which may arise from a read error. The chain has TRBV7-4 and TRBJ1-2; D is unresolved. The germline V gene encodes CDR1 SGHVT and CDR2 SQSDAQ. This CDR3 contains 14 residues. The CDR3 protein is CASILGGYSPDYTF. The CDR3 region has the DNA TGTGCCAGCATCTTAGGCGGCTACTCCCCCGACTACACCTTC.

This clonotype appeared many times. The chain has TRBV10-1 and TRBJ2-1, with D unresolved. V was clipped by 0 bases and J by 0 bases, with 12 bases between them. CDR3 size: 17 residues. Germline CDR1 WNHNN, CDR2 SYGVQD (reference sequence). CDR3 region: CASSESRQETSYNEQFF. The CDR3 DNA follows: TGCGCCAGCAGTGAGTCTAGGCAGGAGACCTCCTACAATGAGCAGTTCTTC.

J is TRBJ2-5 and V is TRBV6-5; 8 bases fit TRBD2. CDR3 length equals 17 residues. Per the germline V gene, CDR1 is MNHEY and CDR2 is SVGAGI. J lost 2 bases, V lost 3 bases, and 11 bases had no gene match. Written as DNA, the CDR3 is TGTGCCAGCAGTTATGGTCCCCGACTAGCGAGACAAGAGACCCAGTACTTC. Translating it yields CASSYGPRLARQETQYF.

V usage is TRBV6-2 or TRBV6-3 and J usage is TRBJ1-5; TRBD1 is a possible D gene (6 bases). The CDR3 consists of 15 residues. CDR1 and CDR2 from the germline V gene are MNHEY and SVGEGT. The V end lost 2 bases, the J end lost 4 bases, and 12 bases lay between the germline ends. As DNA, the CDR3 is TGTGCCAGCAGTTACGCCTCCCAGGGGAATCAGCCCCAGCATTTT. This encodes CASSYASQGNQPQHF.

The chain couples TRBV6-2 or TRBV6-3 to TRBJ1-5; a weak D match, TRBD1 (6 bases). V gave up 4 bases and J gave up 4 bases, with 14 bases separating them. CDR3 length equals 15 residues. The germline CDR1 and CDR2 sequences are MNHEY and SVGEGT. The CDR3 DNA follows: TGTGCCAGCAGTTGGGACACCGTAGGGAATCAGCCCCAGCATTTT. This codes for CASSWDTVGNQPQHF.

The rearrangement links TRBV15 to TRBJ1-2; no reliable D call. Trimming removed 6 bases from V and 2 bases from J, with 10 bases in between. The CDR3 runs to 13 residues. Germline V gene sequence: CDR1 LNHNV, CDR2 YYDKDF (reference sequence). The CDR3 reads CATSRDINYGYTF. CDR3 coding DNA: TGTGCCACCAGTCGGGATATCAACTATGGCTACACCTTC.

The chain links TRBV7-2 to TRBJ2-7, with D tentatively TRBD1 (5 bases). The CDR3 consists of 15 residues. Trimming removed 3 bases at V and 2 bases at J, with 14 bases between. Germline V CDR1 and CDR2: SGHTA, FQGNSA. In DNA form, the CDR3 reads TGTGCCAGCAGCTTTCTGGCAGGGCTGACCTACGAGCAGTACTTC. Protein sequence: CASSFLAGLTYEQYF.

This clonotype appeared a few times. The genes are TRBV7-8 and TRBJ2-1; 7 positions agree with TRBD2. CDR3 length: 16 residues. Looked up from germline, CDR1 is SGHVS and CDR2 is FQNEAQ. Unmatched junction bases numbered 11, after V lost 3 bases and J lost 6 bases. The CDR3 here is CASSFRDWGGSNEQFF. The CDR3 DNA is TGTGCCAGCAGCTTCCGGGACTGGGGAGGGTCCAATGAGCAGTTCTTC.

This clonotype was seen only a few times. The chain links TRBV7-2 to TRBJ2-5; TRBD2 matches 7 bases. This CDR3 spans 15 amino acids. Germline V gene data show CDR1 as SGHTA and CDR2 as FQGNSA. V lost 1 base to trimming and J lost 4 bases; unmatched junction nucleotides: 6. CDR3 DNA: TGTGCCAGCAGCTTAGAGCGGGGTCGGGGAGAGACCCAGTACTTC. Its protein product is CASSLERGRGETQYF.

This clonotype was seen many times. The CDR3 nucleotides are TGCGCCAGCAGCCTTGACAGGGGGGAAAACATTCAGTACTTC. Amino acids: CASSLDRGENIQYF. The V and J genes are TRBV10-2 and TRBJ2-4; 9 nucleotides agree with TRBD1. Germline V gives CDR1 WSHSY, CDR2 SAAADI. The CDR3 has 14 amino acids. V shed 6 bases and J 5 bases; nucleotides not matched to a gene: 5.

This clonotype was counted between two and nine times. The V gene is TRBV12-3 or TRBV12-4, the J gene TRBJ2-3; D perhaps matches TRBD2 (5 bases). CDR3 length equals 14 residues. The V end was cut by 5 bases, the J end by 4 bases, with 13 bases between. In nucleotides, the CDR3 is TGTGCCAGCAGTCGTACCGGGGTCCCAGATACGCAGTATTTT. This gives the protein CASSRTGVPDTQYF.

This clonotype showed up many times. The V call is TRBV13, the J call TRBJ1-2; no definite D call. This CDR3 contains 12 residues. Germline CDR1 reads PRHDT; CDR2 reads FYEKMQ (reference sequence). Trimming shortened V by 1 base and J by 6 bases, and 6 bases separated the two germline ends. CDR3 sequence reads: CASSLENDGYTF. The CDR3 DNA is TGTGCCAGCAGCTTAGAGAACGATGGCTACACCTTC. Using reference TRBV13 and TRBJ1-2 for the parts outside the CDR3, the full variable domain is AAGVIQSPRHLIKEKRETATLKCYPIPRHDTVYWYQQGPGQDPQFLISFYEKMQSDKGSIPDRFSAQQFSDYHSELNMSSLELGDSALYFCASSLENDGYTFGSGTRLTVV.